The clone carrying this TCR beta chain was seen many times. Its target is unknown. Authors of the study amplified TCR beta CDR3 regions from RNA transcripts. The study used the HTBI primer set for a first-round RT-PCR of the TCR CDR3. TCRdb used MiXCR to reprocess the multiplex PCR reads, holding one entry per CDR3 protein. The sample lists 400,000 to 600,000 distinct CDR3 sequences, more than 20% occurring once. The study excluded patients with uncontrolled infection, other autoimmune disease, pregnancy or lactation. The PBMCs had their origin in roughly 9.4 ml of fresh peripheral blood. V lost 6 bases to trimming and J lost 0 bases, with 11 bases between them. The CDR3 has 14 amino acids. In germline, CDR1 is MNHNS, CDR2 SASEGT. This entry belongs to a study of T cells in Graves' hyperthyroidism and ophthalmopathy. General study results and limits: Within blood appeared most thyroid clonotypes that had expanded above 0.001. Ophthalmopathy, which appeared later, was predicted by the model a median around 6 months before onset.

Sequencing input: blood. The sequence came from a man between 18 and 29 years old with Graves' hyperthyroidism. This chain uses TRBV6-1 with TRBJ1-1; D is undetermined. This CDR3 reads CASRKDGMNTEAFF. DNA of the CDR3: TGTGCCAGCAGGAAAGACGGCATGAACACTGAAGCTTTCTTT.